What follows is one T cell receptor beta chain and its context. Method: immunoSEQ multiplex PCR; TCRdb's copy keeps in-frame clones and lacks some. Of 45,000 to 55,000 clones in the sample, 70% to 90% were seen once. The sample originates from a study of OX40 agonist ivuxolimab in advanced cancers. Whole-study context: An agonistic human IgG2 monoclonal antibody against OX40 (CD134) was given. Six ivuxolimab dose levels, 0.01 to 10 mg/kg, were given intravenously every 2 weeks.

V shed 4 bases, J shed 3 bases, and the junction held 0 bases outside the gene matches. The CDR3 spans 15 residues. Germline V CDR1 and CDR2: PRHDT, FYEKMQ (reference sequence). The chain links TRBV13 to TRBJ2-1; 13 positions match TRBD2. The source was CD4+ or CD8+ T cells sorted from blood, collected in a trial of the OX40 agonist ivuxolimab. The sequence came from an adult with an advanced solid tumor such as melanoma, head and neck, liver or kidney cancer. The CDR3 sequence: CASSWTSGSYNEQFF. CDR3 DNA sequence: TGTGCCAGCAGCTGGACTAGCGGGAGCTACAATGAGCAGTTCTTC.